These 14 T cell receptor beta chains came from one sample sequenced in a study of shared clonotypes between healthy human individuals. Sequenced by immunoSEQ multiplex PCR; TCRdb stores in-frame clones only, minus some. The data show 2.3 million or so clones, over 90% seen once. Input material: naive CD4+ T cells from PBMCs. Specified subset: CD45RA+ positively selected. All receptors derive from a man aged 18 to 29 in good health. Some clones in this sample may be carry-over from other donors' samples.

The chain uses TRBV28 and TRBJ1-5; D is perhaps TRBD1 (5 bases). Trimming pared 6 bases from V and 7 bases from J, leaving 19 bases between. Germline V gene sequence: CDR1 MDHEN, CDR2 SYDVKM. The CDR3 consists of 15 residues. The CDR3 DNA sequence: TGTGCCAGCAGGGGACGGGCTTTCCCAGGGCAGCCCCAGCATTTT. It encodes CASRGRAFPGQPQHF.

CDR3 protein: CASSQSGTGVYEQYF. Here the CDR3 DNA reads TGTGCCAGCAGCCAATCCGGGACAGGCGTCTACGAGCAGTACTTC. The chain carries TRBV5-4 and TRBJ2-7, with 8 bases that match TRBD1. J lost 3 bases, V lost 4 bases, and 9 bases had no gene match. CDR1 is SGHNT and CDR2 is YYREEE in the germline V gene (reference sequence). This CDR3 contains 15 residues.

This chain joins TRBV27 and TRBJ1-3, with TRBD1 identical over 8 bases. Trimming took 4 bases from V and 2 from J; bases not matched to a gene: 4. Germline V lookup: CDR1 MNHEY, CDR2 SMNVEV (reference sequence). CDR3 length: 15 residues. CDR3 sequence (DNA): TGTGCCAGCAGTTCCAGGGGGCCGGCTGGAAACACCATATATTTT. Protein product: CASSSRGPAGNTIYF.

As regards this clone: The sample holds other DNA sequences that translate to the same CDR3. The J gene is TRBJ1-4, the V gene TRBV5-1; weak D call: TRBD1 (6 bases). The CDR3 extends over 15 amino acids. V lost 0 bases and J 5 bases, leaving 11 bases between the germline ends. In germline, CDR1 is SGHRS, CDR2 YFSETQ. As DNA, the CDR3 is TGCGCCAGCAGCTTGGGACAGGTACTCAATGAAAAACTGTTTTTT. As protein: CASSLGQVLNEKLFF.

This clone was counted between two and nine times. Other DNA sequences of this sample code for an identical CDR3. J is TRBJ1-5 and V is TRBV4-3; D unresolved. V lost 0 bases to trimming and J lost 0 bases, with 6 bases between them. Germline V gene sequence: CDR1 LGHNA, CDR2 YSLEER. The CDR3 length is 15 residues. In nucleotides, the CDR3 is TGCGCCAGCAGCCAAGATCCCTATAGCAATCAGCCCCAGCATTTT. This encodes CASSQDPYSNQPQHF.

The CDR3 sequence: CASSSPGQGWGYTF. DNA for the CDR3: TGTGCCAGCAGCTCTCCGGGACAGGGATGGGGCTACACCTTC. The chain uses TRBV6-6 and TRBJ1-2, with 9 bases aligning to TRBD1. The CDR3 has 14 residues. The V gene's germline CDR1 is MNHNY and CDR2 SVGAGI (reference sequence). V was pared by 6 bases and J by 8 bases, with 10 bases of the junction left unmatched.

The chain carries TRBV2 and TRBJ2-1, with D unresolved. The length of the CDR3 is 15 residues. The V and J ends lost 4 bases and 0 bases respectively, with 10 bases between them. Germline assignment: CDR1 SNHLY and CDR2 FYNNEI. CDR3 DNA sequence: TGTGCCAGCAGTGTTGAACAGAGCTCCTACAATGAGCAGTTCTTC. Translated: CASSVEQSSYNEQFF.

This clone has more than one count but fewer than ten. The chain joins TRBV7-9 to TRBJ2-3; D not certain. The CDR3 is 12 amino acids. Germline V CDR1 and CDR2: SEHNR, FQNEAQ (reference sequence). The V end was cut by 5 bases, the J end by 7 bases, with 10 bases between. The chain's CDR3 is CASSLSGNTQYF. The DNA of the CDR3 is TGTGCCAGCAGCCTAAGTGGGAATACGCAGTATTTT.

This clone appeared once. This chain joins TRBV28 and TRBJ1-2, with D tentatively TRBD1 (6 bases). With 5 bases removed from V and 8 bases from J, the gap between germline ends came to 21 bases. Germline-derived CDR1 and CDR2 are MDHEN and SYDVKM. The CDR3 is made up of 15 amino acids. The CDR3 sequence is CASSTPGRGLEGYTF. The CDR3, as DNA: TGTGCCAGCAGTACCCCCGGCAGGGGTTTAGAGGGCTACACCTTC.

This clone was detected a few times. The chain recombines TRBV19 with TRBJ1-1, with D unclear. Germline loops: CDR1 LNHDA, CDR2 SQIVND (reference sequence). Trimming took 7 bases from V and 3 from J, leaving 6 bases between them. This CDR3 is built from 11 residues. The CDR3 nucleotides read TGTGCCAGTAAAGACCACACTGAAGCTTTCTTT. Its translation: CASKDHTEAFF.

As for this clone: The sample contains more than one DNA sequence encoding this CDR3. V is TRBV9 and J is TRBJ2-2; D unresolved. Germline V gene lookup returns CDR1 SGDLS and CDR2 YYNGEE. Trimming shortened V by 0 bases and J by 1 base, and 4 bases separated the two germline ends. The CDR3 length is 14 residues. CDR3 DNA sequence: TGTGCCAGCAGCGTAGTCGGGAACACCGGGGAGCTGTTTTTT. This codes for CASSVVGNTGELFF. Full variable domain (remainder filled in from reference TRBV9 and TRBJ2-2): DSGVTQTPKHLITATGQRVTLRCSPRSGDLSVYWYQQSLDQGLQFLIQYYNGEERAKGNILERFSAQQFPDLHSELNLSSLELGDSALYFCASSVVGNTGELFFGEGSRLTVL.

Concerning this clone: The sample carries other DNA sequences with the same CDR3. The V and J genes are TRBV29-1 and TRBJ2-7; D gene ambiguous. The V end lost 6 bases, the J end lost 0 bases, and 12 bases lay between the germline ends. The CDR3 runs to 13 residues. Germline V gives CDR1 SQVTM, CDR2 ANQGSEA. This CDR3 reads CSVRGRSSYEQYF. The CDR3 DNA follows: TGCAGCGTCAGAGGACGCAGCTCCTACGAGCAGTACTTC.

The V call is TRBV7-3, the J call TRBJ2-5; perhaps TRBD1 as D (5 bases). Germline V gene lookup returns CDR1 SGHTA and CDR2 FQGTGA. Trimming took 3 bases from V and 2 from J, leaving 13 bases between them. The CDR3 extends over 15 amino acids. The CDR3: CASSFQGGRQETQYF. The CDR3 coding sequence is TGTGCCAGCAGCTTCCAGGGTGGGCGACAAGAGACCCAGTACTTC.

The J gene is TRBJ1-6, the V gene TRBV11-3; D uncertain. CDR3 length: 16 amino acids. CDR1 and CDR2 from the germline V gene are SGHNT and YENEEA. The ends were cut back, 1 base at V and 8 bases at J, with 15 bases in the middle. CDR3 nucleotides: TGTGCCAGCAGCTTAGGCGGGCCTGAGCGCGATTCACCCCTCCACTTT. Translated, it gives CASSLGGPERDSPLHF.